Sequencing of this TCR beta chain was carried out in a study of T cells in narcolepsy. Study information: Healthy controls were enrolled alongside patients with narcolepsy type 1 or type 2.

Broader study findings: Reportedly, autoreactive clonotypes were serially detected in patients' blood but not controls'. In some patient and control memory CD4+ samples, autoreactive clones were absent. Comparing one patient's CSF and blood CD4+ clonotypes highlighted HCRT- and TRIB2-specific autoreactive clonotypes.

Remarks on this clone: What it binds is not known.

Clones were read by immunoSEQ multiplex PCR, and TCRdb kept only the in-frame ones, dropping some. The repertoire holds about 24,000 clones, with around 81% as singletons. The CDR3 sequence is 14 residues long. Germline V gene data show CDR1 as SGHAT and CDR2 as FQNNGV. V dropped 1 base and J dropped 4 bases, with 8 bases sitting between them. The clonotype comes from a human donor in good health. Material: memory (CD45RA-) CD4+ T cells from blood. The genes are TRBV11-2 and TRBJ2-1; D possibly corresponds to TRBD2 (5 bases). The CDR3 coding sequence is TGTGCCAGCAGCTTAGGCCTAGCATACAATGAGCAGTTCTTC. Protein product: CASSLGLAYNEQFF.